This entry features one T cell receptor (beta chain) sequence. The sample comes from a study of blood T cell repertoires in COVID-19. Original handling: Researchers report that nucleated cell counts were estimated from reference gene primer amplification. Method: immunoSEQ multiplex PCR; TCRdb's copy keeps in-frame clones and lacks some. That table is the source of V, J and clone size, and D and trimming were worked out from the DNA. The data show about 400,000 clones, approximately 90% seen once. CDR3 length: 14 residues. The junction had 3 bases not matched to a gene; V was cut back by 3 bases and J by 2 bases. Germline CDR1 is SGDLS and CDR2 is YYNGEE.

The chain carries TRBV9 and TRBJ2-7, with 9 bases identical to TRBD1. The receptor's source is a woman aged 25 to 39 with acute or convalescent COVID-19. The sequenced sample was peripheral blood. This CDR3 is CASSGGTGTYEQYF. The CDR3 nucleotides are TGTGCCAGCAGCGGCGGGACAGGGACCTACGAGCAGTACTTC.